These 12 T cell receptor beta chains share one sample of origin, sequenced in a study of T cell responses to AZD1222 COVID-19 vaccine. The repertoire was sequenced with immunoSEQ multiplex PCR; TCRdb's copy has only in-frame clones and lacks some. Among under 100,000 clones listed, 80% to 90% were seen once. Material: peripheral blood, obtained on day 0 of AZD1222 vaccination. The receptors stem from an adult in good health.

V usage is TRBV28 and J usage is TRBJ2-3; TRBD2 is a possible D gene (5 bases). CDR3 length: 13 amino acids. Germline CDR1 and CDR2: MDHEN and SYDVKM. V gave up 8 bases and J gave up 2 bases, with 11 bases separating them. CDR3 nucleotides: TGTGCCAGCGCGAGGGAGATCACAGATACGCAGTATTTT. It translates to CASAREITDTQYF.

The V gene is TRBV27, the J gene TRBJ1-4; 7 nucleotides line up with TRBD1. The CDR3 runs 16 residues. Germline-derived CDR1 and CDR2 are MNHEY and SMNVEV (reference sequence). V shed 3 bases, J shed 8 bases, and the junction held 12 bases outside the gene matches. CDR3: CASSFSGGGEWEKLFF. The CDR3 DNA follows: TGTGCCAGCAGTTTCTCAGGGGGGGGCGAGTGGGAAAAACTGTTTTTT.

The chain's CDR3 is CASRPGGTDTQYF. Here the CDR3 DNA reads TGTGCCAGCAGGCCAGGGGGGACAGATACGCAGTATTTT. The chain employs TRBV3-1 (or the pseudogene TRBV3-2) and TRBJ2-3, with a possible D match to TRBD1 (7 bases). The CDR3 runs 13 residues. Deletions cut 6 bases from V and 3 bases from J, with 10 bases between. Germline loops: CDR1 LGHDT, CDR2 YNNKEL (reference sequence).

The chain links TRBV7-9 to TRBJ2-1; TRBD2 is a possible D gene (5 bases). V gave up 5 bases and J gave up 0 bases, with 14 bases separating them. The germline V gene has CDR1 SEHNR and CDR2 FQNEAQ (reference sequence). This CDR3 contains 16 residues. The CDR3 region has the DNA TGTGCCAGCAGCCCCTTGGTAGGACTCTCCTACAATGAGCAGTTCTTC. It specifies CASSPLVGLSYNEQFF.

In this sample, this clone turned up once. V usage is TRBV11-2 and J usage is TRBJ2-7; 11 bases are a match to TRBD1. The CDR3 covers 15 residues. V lost 5 bases, J lost 0 bases, and 3 bases stayed unmatched. Germline CDR1 and CDR2: SGHAT and FQNNGV. Written as DNA, the CDR3 is TGTGCCAGCAGCCTCGGGACAGGGGGCTCCTACGAGCAGTACTTC. Translation: CASSLGTGGSYEQYF.

In nucleotides, the CDR3 is TGTGCCAGCAGCTCCACCTACGAGCAGTACTTC. Protein sequence: CASSSTYEQYF. J is TRBJ2-7 and V is TRBV5-4; D unclear. Trimming pared 3 bases from V and 2 bases from J, leaving 3 bases between. Germline V gene sequence: CDR1 SGHNT, CDR2 YYREEE (reference sequence). The CDR3 sequence is 11 residues long.

V is TRBV2 and J is TRBJ1-1; D call uncertain. V was trimmed by 8 bases and J by 4 bases, leaving 17 bases between them. CDR3 length equals 14 residues. Germline V gene data show CDR1 as SNHLY and CDR2 as FYNNEI. Here the CDR3 reads CASSSLSGRTEAFF. CDR3 DNA sequence: TGTGCCAGCTCGTCCCTATCAGGTCGCACTGAAGCTTTCTTT.

The V gene is TRBV7-3, the J gene TRBJ2-1, with unresolved D. CDR3 size: 12 residues. V gave up 4 bases and J gave up 8 bases, with 9 bases separating them. Germline-derived CDR1 and CDR2 are SGHTA and FQGTGA. CDR3 nucleotide sequence: TGTGCCAGCAGCTCGGGTGCCGATGAGCAGTTCTTC. It is translated as CASSSGADEQFF.

This clone came up a few times. The V and J genes are TRBV29-1 and TRBJ1-2; a weak D match, TRBD1 (5 bases). CDR3 length: 12 amino acids. Trimming stripped 5 bases from V and 3 bases from J, with 10 bases between. CDR1 SQVTM and CDR2 ANQGSEA come from the germline V gene. CDR3 amino acids: CSVSGTYYGYTF. Written as DNA, the CDR3 is TGCAGCGTTTCGGGGACTTACTATGGCTACACCTTC.

The chain uses TRBV10-1 and TRBJ2-1; D gene unclear. CDR3 length: 13 amino acids. Trimming removed 4 bases from V and 8 bases from J, with 12 bases in between. CDR1 is WNHNN, CDR2 SYGVQD, per germline (reference sequence). The CDR3 loop reads CASSGASLYEQFF. In DNA form, the CDR3 reads TGCGCCAGCAGTGGGGCCTCCTTGTATGAGCAGTTCTTC.

The chain has TRBV5-5 and TRBJ1-6; no clear D gene. Germline-derived CDR1 and CDR2 are SGHKS and YYEKEE (reference sequence). The CDR3 is 14 amino acids. V lost 4 bases to trimming and J lost 5 bases, with 10 bases between them. The CDR3 spells CASSPGPDNSPLHF. CDR3 bases: TGTGCCAGCAGCCCCGGACCAGATAATTCACCCCTCCACTTT.

The chain combines TRBV3-1 (or the pseudogene TRBV3-2) with TRBJ2-1; 9 bases agree with TRBD2. This CDR3 comprises 13 residues. The germline gives CDR1 LGHDT, CDR2 YNNKEL (reference sequence). Germline trimming cut 8 bases from V and 10 bases from J; bases unmatched to any gene: 9. CDR3 in amino acids: CASGVAGATEQFF. The CDR3 DNA follows: TGTGCCAGCGGGGTAGCGGGAGCGACCGAGCAGTTCTTC.